This T cell receptor (beta chain) was sequenced for a study of early stage breast cancer tumors. On the study more broadly: Most invasive tumors, about 70% of the 16, were ER+/PR+/HER2-.

This clone has only one observation. Only in-frame clones appear in the TCRdb table, and some are missing; sequencing was by immunoSEQ multiplex PCR. The sample yields tens of thousands of clones, about 93% seen once. Sequences were obtained from blood. The clonotype comes from a person aged 65-85 years with breast cancer.

The CDR3 here is CSVEGWTGGGYTF. The DNA for the CDR3 is TGCAGCGTTGAAGGATGGACAGGGGGAGGCTACACCTTC. V usage is TRBV29-1 and J usage is TRBJ1-2; 10 bases are a match to TRBD1. The CDR3 totals 13 residues. The germline gives CDR1 SQVTM, CDR2 ANQGSEA. J gave up 8 bases and V 1 base, and 4 bases lay outside the gene matches.